This section outlines one TCR beta chain sequence together with its context. The sample originates from a study of blood T cell repertoires in COVID-19. About the study: Material from acute and convalescent COVID-19 was sourced from the United States, Italy and Spain. The analysed material was cDNA or gDNA that came from T cells, B-cell-depleted T cells, or PBMCs.

Sequencing used immunoSEQ multiplex PCR; TCRdb keeps in-frame clones, though not all of them. The sample contains around 21,000 clones, 70% to 90% of which appear only once. Germline V gene data show CDR1 as SGHAT and CDR2 as FQNNGV. Deletions cut 3 bases from V and 6 bases from J, with 14 bases between. This CDR3 region has 14 residues. The receptor's source is a woman older than 75 with active COVID-19. Material: peripheral blood. V is TRBV11-2 and J is TRBJ1-2; possible D gene TRBD1, 5 bases. The CDR3 coding sequence is TGTGCCAGCAGCTTCACCTCCAGGGTTGATGGCTACACCTTC. This sequence encodes CASSFTSRVDGYTF.